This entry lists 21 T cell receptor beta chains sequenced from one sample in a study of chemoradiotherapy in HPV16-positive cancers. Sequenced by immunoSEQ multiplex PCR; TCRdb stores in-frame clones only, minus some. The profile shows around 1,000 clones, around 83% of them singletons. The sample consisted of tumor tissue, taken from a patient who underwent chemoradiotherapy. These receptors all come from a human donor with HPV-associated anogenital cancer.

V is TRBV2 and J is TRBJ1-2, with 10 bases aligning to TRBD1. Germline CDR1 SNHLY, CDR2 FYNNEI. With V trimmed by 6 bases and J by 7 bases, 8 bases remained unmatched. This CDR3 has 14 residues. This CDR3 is CASRAGTGAGGYTF. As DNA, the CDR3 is TGTGCCAGCAGGGCCGGGACAGGGGCAGGTGGCTACACCTTC.

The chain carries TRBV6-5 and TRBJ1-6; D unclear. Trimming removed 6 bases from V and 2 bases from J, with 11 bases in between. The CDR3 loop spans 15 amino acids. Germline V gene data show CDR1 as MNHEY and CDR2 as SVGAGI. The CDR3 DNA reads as TGTGCCAGCAGCCTTACTGGGGCCTATAATTCACCCCTCCACTTT. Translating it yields CASSLTGAYNSPLHF.

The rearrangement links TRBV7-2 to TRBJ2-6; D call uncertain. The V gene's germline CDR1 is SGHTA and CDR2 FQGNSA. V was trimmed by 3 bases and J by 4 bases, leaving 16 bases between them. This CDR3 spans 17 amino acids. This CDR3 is CASSLRKGIGGANVLTF. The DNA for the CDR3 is TGTGCCAGCAGCTTGCGCAAGGGTATCGGAGGGGCCAACGTCCTGACTTTC.

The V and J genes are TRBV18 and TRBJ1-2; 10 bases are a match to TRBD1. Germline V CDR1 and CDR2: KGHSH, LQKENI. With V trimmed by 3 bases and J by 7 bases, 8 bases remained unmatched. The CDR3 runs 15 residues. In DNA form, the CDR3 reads TGTGCCAGCTCACCGGGGAGGACAGGGGGTAGTGGCTACACCTTC. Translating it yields CASSPGRTGGSGYTF.

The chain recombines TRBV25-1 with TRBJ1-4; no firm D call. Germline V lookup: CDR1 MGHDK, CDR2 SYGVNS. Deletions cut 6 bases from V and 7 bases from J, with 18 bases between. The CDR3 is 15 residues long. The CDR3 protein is CASSPLEGGSEKLFF. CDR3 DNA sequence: TGTGCCAGCAGCCCCTTGGAGGGCGGGAGTGAAAAACTGTTTTTT.

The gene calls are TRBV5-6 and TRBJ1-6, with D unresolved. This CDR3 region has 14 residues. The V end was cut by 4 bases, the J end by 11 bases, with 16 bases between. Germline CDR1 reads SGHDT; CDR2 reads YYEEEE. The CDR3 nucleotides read TGTGCCAGCAGCCAAAGAGGGATCGGGACACCCCTCCACTTT. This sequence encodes CASSQRGIGTPLHF.

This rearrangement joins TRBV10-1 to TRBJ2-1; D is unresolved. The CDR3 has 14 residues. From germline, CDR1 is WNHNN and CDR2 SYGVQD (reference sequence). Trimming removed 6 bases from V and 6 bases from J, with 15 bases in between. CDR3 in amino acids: CASSPEAVSNEQFF. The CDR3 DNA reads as TGCGCCAGCAGCCCTGAGGCAGTCTCCAATGAGCAGTTCTTC.

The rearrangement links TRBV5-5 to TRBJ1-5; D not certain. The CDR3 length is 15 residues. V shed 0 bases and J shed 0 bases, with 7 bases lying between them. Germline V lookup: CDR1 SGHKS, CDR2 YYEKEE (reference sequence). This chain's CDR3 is CASSLAPVSNQPQHF. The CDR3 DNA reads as TGTGCCAGCAGCTTGGCGCCTGTTAGCAATCAGCCCCAGCATTTT.

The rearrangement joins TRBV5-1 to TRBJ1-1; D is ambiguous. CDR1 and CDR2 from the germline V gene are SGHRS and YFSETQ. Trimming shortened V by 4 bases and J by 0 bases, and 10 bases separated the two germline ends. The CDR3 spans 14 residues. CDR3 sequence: CASSTEFMNTEAFF. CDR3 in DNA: TGCGCCAGCAGCACAGAATTCATGAACACTGAAGCTTTCTTT.

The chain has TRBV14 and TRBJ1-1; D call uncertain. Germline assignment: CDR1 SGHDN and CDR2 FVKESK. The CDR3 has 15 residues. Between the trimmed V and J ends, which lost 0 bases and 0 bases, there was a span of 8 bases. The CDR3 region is CASSQDLGLNTEAFF. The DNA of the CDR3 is TGTGCCAGCAGCCAAGATCTTGGCCTGAACACTGAAGCTTTCTTT.

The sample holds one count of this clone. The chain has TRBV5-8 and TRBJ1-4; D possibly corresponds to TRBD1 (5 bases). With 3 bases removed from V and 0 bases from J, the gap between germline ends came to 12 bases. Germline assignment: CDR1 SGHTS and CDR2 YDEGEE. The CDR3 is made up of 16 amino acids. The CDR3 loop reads CASSSGTGATNEKLFF. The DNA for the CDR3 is TGTGCCAGCAGCTCCGGGACGGGAGCAACTAATGAAAAACTGTTTTTT.

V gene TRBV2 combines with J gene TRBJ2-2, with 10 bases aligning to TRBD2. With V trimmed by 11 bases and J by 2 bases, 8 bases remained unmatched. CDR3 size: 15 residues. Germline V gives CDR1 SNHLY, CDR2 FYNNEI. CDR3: CASKRTSGNTGELFF. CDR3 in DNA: TGTGCCTCCAAACGGACTAGCGGAAACACCGGGGAGCTGTTTTTT.

DNA of the CDR3: TGCGCCAGCAGCCAAGAGAGGGGTTTCGGGGCCAACGTCCTGACTTTC. This gives the protein CASSQERGFGANVLTF. The J gene is TRBJ2-6, the V gene TRBV4-3; D may correspond to TRBD1 or TRBD2 (5 bases each). The CDR3 is 16 residues long. With 0 bases removed from V and 4 bases from J, the gap between germline ends came to 10 bases. Germline V CDR1 and CDR2: LGHNA, YSLEER.

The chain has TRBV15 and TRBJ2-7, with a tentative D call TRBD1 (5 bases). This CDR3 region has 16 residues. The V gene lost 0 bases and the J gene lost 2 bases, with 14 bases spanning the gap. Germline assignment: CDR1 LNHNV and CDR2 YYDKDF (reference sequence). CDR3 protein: CATSRDRGRLPYEQYF. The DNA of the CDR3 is TGTGCCACCAGCAGAGATAGGGGCCGGCTCCCCTACGAGCAGTACTTC.

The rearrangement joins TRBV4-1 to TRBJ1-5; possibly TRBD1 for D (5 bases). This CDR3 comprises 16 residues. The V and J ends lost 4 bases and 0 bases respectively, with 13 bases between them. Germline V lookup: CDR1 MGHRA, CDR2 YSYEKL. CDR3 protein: CASSPGTAYSNQPQHF. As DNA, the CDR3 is TGCGCCAGCAGCCCTGGGACGGCTTATAGCAATCAGCCCCAGCATTTT.

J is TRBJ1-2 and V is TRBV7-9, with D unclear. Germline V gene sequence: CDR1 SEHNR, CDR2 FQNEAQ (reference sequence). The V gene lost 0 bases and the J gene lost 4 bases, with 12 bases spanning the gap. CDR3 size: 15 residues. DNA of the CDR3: TGTGCCAGCAGCTTAGCCGTCGGGCAGCTCTATGGCTACACCTTC. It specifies CASSLAVGQLYGYTF.

The CDR3 is CASPGVAGLAEQYF. Written as DNA, the CDR3 is TGTGCCAGTCCTGGCGTAGCGGGGTTGGCCGAGCAGTACTTC. This chain links TRBV2 with TRBJ2-7, with 8 bases that match TRBD2. After removal of 9 bases from V and 6 bases from J, the junction contained 13 bases not matched to a gene. Germline V CDR1 and CDR2: SNHLY, FYNNEI. The CDR3 is 14 residues long.

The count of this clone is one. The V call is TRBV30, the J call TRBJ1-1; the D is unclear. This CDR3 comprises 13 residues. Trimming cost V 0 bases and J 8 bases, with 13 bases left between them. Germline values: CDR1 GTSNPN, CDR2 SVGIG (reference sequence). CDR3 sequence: CAWSVLGMAEAFF. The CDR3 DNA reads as TGTGCCTGGAGTGTACTGGGGATGGCCGAAGCTTTCTTT.

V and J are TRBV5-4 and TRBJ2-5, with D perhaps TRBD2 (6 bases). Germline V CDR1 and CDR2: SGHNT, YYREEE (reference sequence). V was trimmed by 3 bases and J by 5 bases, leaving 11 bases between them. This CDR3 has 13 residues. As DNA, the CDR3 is TGTGCCAGCAGCTGGGGGGAGCGTGAGACCCAGTACTTC. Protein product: CASSWGERETQYF. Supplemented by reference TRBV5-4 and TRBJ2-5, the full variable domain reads ETGVTQSPTHLIKTRGQQVTLRCSSQSGHNTVSWYQQALGQGPQFIFQYYREEENGRGNFPPRFSGLQFPNYSSELNVNALELDDSALYLCASSWGERETQYFGPGTRLLVL.

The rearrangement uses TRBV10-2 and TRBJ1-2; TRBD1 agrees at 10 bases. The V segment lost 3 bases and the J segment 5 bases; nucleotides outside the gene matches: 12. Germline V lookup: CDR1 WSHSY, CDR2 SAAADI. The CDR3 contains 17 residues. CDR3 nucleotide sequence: TGCGCCAGCAGTGACCCTTCCGGGGGACAGGGGCTGTATGGCTACACCTTC. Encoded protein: CASSDPSGGQGLYGYTF.

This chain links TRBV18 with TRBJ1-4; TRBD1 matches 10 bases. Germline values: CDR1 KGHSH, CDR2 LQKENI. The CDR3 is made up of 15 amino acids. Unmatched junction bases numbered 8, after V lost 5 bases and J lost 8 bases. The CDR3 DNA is TGTGCCAGCTCATCTGACAGGGGGCCGGTAGAAAAACTGTTTTTT. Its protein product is CASSSDRGPVEKLFF.